This is a list of T cell receptor beta chains from one sample in a study of blood T cell repertoires in COVID-19. Produced via immunoSEQ multiplex PCR; TCRdb's table is partial and in-frame only. The data hold 200,000 to 250,000 clones, with 90% observed a single time. Sequenced input: peripheral blood. These receptors all stem from a man aged 25 to 40 with COVID-19, enrolled during active disease. Each CDR3 is given with its conserved first and last residue. The D gene is left open where the match is weak. Size is stated for part of the rows, as once, few or many counts, or as a class when the clone is expanded.

d_gene	abundance	len	j_gene	v_gene	CDR3nt	CDR3aa
TRBD1	NA	17	TRBJ1-5	TRBV7-2	TGTGCCAGCAGCTTTGGGACAGGGGGCGCACGGAATCAGCCCCAGCATTTT	CASSFGTGGARNQPQHF
NA	NA	16	TRBJ2-2	TRBV19	TGTGCCAGTAGTAGTGGGGCACCCGCGAACACCGGGGAGCTGTTTTTT	CASSSGAPANTGELFF
NA	NA	12	TRBJ1-2	TRBV29-1	TGCAGCGCCCTCGGGGGACCCTATGGCTACACCTTC	CSALGGPYGYTF
TRBD1	NA	14	TRBJ1-1	TRBV15	TGTGCCACCAGCGGGACAGGGGACGGCACTGAAGCTTTCTTT	CATSGTGDGTEAFF
TRBD2	NA	16	TRBJ2-7	TRBV5-6	TGTGCCAGCAGCTTGGGGTTAGCGGGAGGGCACTACGAGCAGTACTTC	CASSLGLAGGHYEQYF
NA	NA	11	TRBJ1-1	TRBV6-5	TGTGCCAGCAGTCGGGACACTGAAGCTTTCTTT	CASSRDTEAFF
TRBD1	NA	16	TRBJ2-2	TRBV4-3	TGCGCCAGCAGCCAAGGCGGGACAGGGGGCCTCGGGGAGCTGTTTTTT	CASSQGGTGGLGELFF
NA	NA	13	TRBJ1-1	TRBV19	TGTGCCAGTAAAATCCGGGAGAACACTGAAGCTTTCTTT	CASKIRENTEAFF
TRBD1	many	15	TRBJ1-2	TRBV27	TGTGCCAGCAGTTTATCGTGGCAGGGGGCGCATGGCTACACCTTC	CASSLSWQGAHGYTF
TRBD2	NA	16	TRBJ2-1	TRBV5-4	TGTGCCAGCAGCTTGGATTTGACGGGAGGGACCAATGAGCAGTTCTTC	CASSLDLTGGTNEQFF
NA	NA	16	TRBJ1-4	TRBV18	TGTGCCAGCTCACCGGTCCTGACAGATCTATTTGAAAAACTGTTTTTT	CASSPVLTDLFEKLFF
TRBD1	NA	17	TRBJ1-5	TRBV7-9	TGTGCCAGCAGCGCGGACAGGGGGTATTTCAGCAATCAGCCCCAGCATTTT	CASSADRGYFSNQPQHF
NA	NA	14	TRBJ2-2	TRBV6-6	TGTGCCAGCAGTTACTCGGGCATCACCGGGGAGCTGTTTTTT	CASSYSGITGELFF
TRBD1	NA	17	TRBJ1-3	TRBV4-3	TGCGCCAGCAGCCCCCTTGGGCTGACAGGGGAGGGAAACACCATATATTTT	CASSPLGLTGEGNTIYF
NA	NA	16	TRBJ1-3	TRBV7-3	TGTGCCAGCAGCTTAAGTCAAGGGGATGCGGGAAACACCATATATTTT	CASSLSQGDAGNTIYF
NA	NA	14	TRBJ2-5	TRBV11-2	TGTGCCAGCAGCCCCGTAGGGGTGGCAGAGACCCAGTACTTC	CASSPVGVAETQYF
TRBD1	few	14	TRBJ1-1	TRBV4-1	TGCGCCAGCAGCCAGTACAGGGGGAACACTGAAGCTTTCTTT	CASSQYRGNTEAFF
TRBD1	NA	16	TRBJ1-2	TRBV6-2/TRBV6-3	TGTGCCAGCAGTGACGGGATCCGGGGACAGGGATATGGCTACACCTTC	CASSDGIRGQGYGYTF
TRBD1	NA	13	TRBJ1-2	TRBV7-2	TGTGCCAGCAGCTTAGGGACAGGGAATGGCTACACCTTC	CASSLGTGNGYTF
TRBD1	NA	14	TRBJ1-2	TRBV2	TGTGCCAGCACCGAAGGACAGGGGAACTATGGCTACACCTTC	CASTEGQGNYGYTF
TRBD1	NA	12	TRBJ2-7	TRBV2	TGTGCCAGCAGTCGACAGGGGACCGAGCAGTACTTC	CASSRQGTEQYF
NA	NA	13	TRBJ1-1	TRBV30	TGTGCCTGGAGTGCCGGACAGAGCACTGAAGCTTTCTTT	CAWSAGQSTEAFF
TRBD1	NA	17	TRBJ2-7	TRBV19	TGTGCCAGTAGTACGGGGGCAGACTGGGACAGGGTAAACGAGCAGTACTTC	CASSTGADWDRVNEQYF
TRBD1	NA	15	TRBJ2-2	TRBV9	TGTGCCACAGGCGGGGACAGGGCTGTCGCCGGGGAGCTGTTTTTT	CATGGDRAVAGELFF
TRBD2	few	13	TRBJ2-1	TRBV5-4	TGTGCCAGCAGCTACCAAATAGCGGGGGAGCAGTTCTTC	CASSYQIAGEQFF
TRBD1	NA	14	TRBJ2-3	TRBV5-1	TGCGCCAGCTTCCCGGGGACAGGGGGTGATACGCAGTATTTT	CASFPGTGGDTQYF
NA	NA	15	TRBJ2-7	TRBV27	TGTGCCAGCAGTACCGCGAGAGGGGGTTCCTACGAGCAGTACTTC	CASSTARGGSYEQYF
NA	NA	12	TRBJ2-7	TRBV6-5	TGTGCCAGCAGCCGAGGGCAGCACGAGCAGTACTTC	CASSRGQHEQYF
NA	NA	14	TRBJ2-7	TRBV9	TGTGCCAGCAGCGTAAGGGGTGGGGCACAGGAGCAGTACTTC	CASSVRGGAQEQYF
NA	NA	14	TRBJ2-1	TRBV24-1	TGTGCCACCAGTGCCCAGGATCAGCGGAATGAGCAGTTCTTC	CATSAQDQRNEQFF
NA	NA	12	TRBJ2-1	TRBV4-2	TGTGCCAGCAGGGAGGATTACAATGAGCAGTTCTTC	CASREDYNEQFF
TRBD1	NA	15	TRBJ2-1	TRBV2	TGTGCCAGCAGCGCCGGGACAGGGACCTACAATGAGCAGTTCTTC	CASSAGTGTYNEQFF
NA	NA	15	TRBJ1-2	TRBV4-1	TGCGCCAGCAGCCAAGATGTGGCAGCTAACTATGGCTACACCTTC	CASSQDVAANYGYTF
NA	NA	12	TRBJ1-2	TRBV18	TGTGCCAGCTCACCTCCTACGGAGCGCTACACCTTC	CASSPPTERYTF
TRBD2	NA	16	TRBJ2-2	TRBV7-3	TGTGCCAGCAGCTTAACCGGGACTAGCGTCCCCGGGGAGCTGTTTTTT	CASSLTGTSVPGELFF
TRBD1	NA	17	TRBJ2-7	TRBV7-2	TGTGCCAGCAGCTTAAGGGTGACAGGGGGCAACTCCTACGAGCAGTACTTC	CASSLRVTGGNSYEQYF
NA	NA	13	TRBJ1-2	TRBV7-2	TGTGCCAGCAGCGCGATTTACAGGGATGGCTACACCTTC	CASSAIYRDGYTF
TRBD1	NA	16	TRBJ1-4	TRBV27	TGTGCCAGCAGTTTAGCTCGGACAGGGGGCCATGAAAAACTGTTTTTT	CASSLARTGGHEKLFF
NA	few	14	TRBJ1-6	TRBV9	TGTGCCAGCAGCACCGGACAGAGGAATTCACCCCTCCACTTT	CASSTGQRNSPLHF
NA	NA	15	TRBJ2-7	TRBV9	TGTGCCAGCAGCGTAGGAGAGGGCTGGTCCTACGAGCAGTACTTC	CASSVGEGWSYEQYF
NA	NA	15	TRBJ2-1	TRBV29-1	TGCAGCGTTGAAGCTAGGAGAGTCGGCTACAATGAGCAGTTCTTC	CSVEARRVGYNEQFF
NA	NA	13	TRBJ1-1	TRBV29-1	TGCAGCGTTGAGTCAGGGTCACGGGCTGCAGCTTTCTTT	CSVESGSRAAAFF
TRBD1	NA	15	TRBJ1-5	TRBV7-2	TGTGCCAGCAGCATGGGACAGGGCGGCAATCAGCCCCAGCATTTT	CASSMGQGGNQPQHF